The table lists the clone carrying this T cell receptor beta chain with a few counts. Its matching antigen is unknown. Whereas donors were nominally healthy upon sampling, unrecorded immune exposures were probable. In germline, CDR1 is MNHEY, CDR2 SMNVEV (reference sequence). The J segment lost 4 bases and the V segment lost 8 bases, leaving 3 bases of the junction unmatched. The CDR3 has 12 amino acids. This record belongs to a study of cytomegalovirus exposure and HLA in healthy donors. Broader study findings: Later analysis found that TCR beta chains associated with HLA were more clonally expanded than other, equally common chains. Later analysis identified a missense DCLRE1C variant that was linked to TCR beta V- and J-gene trimming.

PCR primers comprised 60 Vbeta and 13 Jbeta primers. Repertoires were generated with immunoSEQ multiplex PCR, while TCRdb's copy carries only in-frame clones and drops some. This sample yields under 200,000 clones, of which around three quarters are seen a single time; around 2.3% belongs to the top ten. The clonotype originates from a man over 45 in good health and CMV-seropositive. The sample comprised PBMCs. The chain has TRBV27 and TRBJ1-2; 8 positions match TRBD1. DNA for the CDR3: TGTGCCAGCGCCACAGGGGGCTATGGCTACACCTTC. Protein product: CASATGGYGYTF.